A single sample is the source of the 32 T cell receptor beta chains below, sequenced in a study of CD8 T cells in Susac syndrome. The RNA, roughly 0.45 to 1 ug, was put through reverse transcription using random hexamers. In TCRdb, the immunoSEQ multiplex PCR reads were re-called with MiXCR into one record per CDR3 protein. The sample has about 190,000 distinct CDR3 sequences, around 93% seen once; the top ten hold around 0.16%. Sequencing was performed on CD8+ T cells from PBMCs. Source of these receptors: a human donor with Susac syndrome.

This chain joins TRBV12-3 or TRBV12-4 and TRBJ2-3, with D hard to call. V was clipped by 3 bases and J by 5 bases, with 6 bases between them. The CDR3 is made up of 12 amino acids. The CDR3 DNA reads TGTGCCAGCAGTTTTGCGAAAGATACGCAGTATTTT. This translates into CASSFAKDTQYF.

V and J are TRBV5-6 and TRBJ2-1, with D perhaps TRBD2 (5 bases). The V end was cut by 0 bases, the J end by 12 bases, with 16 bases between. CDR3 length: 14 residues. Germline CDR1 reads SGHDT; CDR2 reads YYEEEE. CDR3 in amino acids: CASSLAQLDLGQFF. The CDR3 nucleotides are TGTGCCAGCAGCTTGGCCCAACTAGATCTGGGGCAGTTCTTC.

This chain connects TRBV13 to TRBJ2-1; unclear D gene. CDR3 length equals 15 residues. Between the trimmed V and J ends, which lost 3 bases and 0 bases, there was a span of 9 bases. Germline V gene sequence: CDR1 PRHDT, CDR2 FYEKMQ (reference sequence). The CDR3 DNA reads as TGTGCCAGCAGCTTCATCCAAGTCTCCTACAATGAGCAGTTCTTC. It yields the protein CASSFIQVSYNEQFF.

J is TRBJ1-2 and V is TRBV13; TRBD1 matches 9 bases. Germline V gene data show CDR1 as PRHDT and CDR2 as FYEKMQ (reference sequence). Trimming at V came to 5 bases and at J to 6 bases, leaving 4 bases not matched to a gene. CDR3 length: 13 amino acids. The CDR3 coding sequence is TGTGCCAGCAGCAACAGGGGGCTTAATGGCTACACCTTC. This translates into CASSNRGLNGYTF.

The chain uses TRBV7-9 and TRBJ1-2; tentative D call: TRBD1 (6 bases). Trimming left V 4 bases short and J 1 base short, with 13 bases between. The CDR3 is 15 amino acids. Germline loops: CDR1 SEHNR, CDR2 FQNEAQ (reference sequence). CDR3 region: CASSYPDSHNYGYTF. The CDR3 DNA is TGTGCCAGCAGCTACCCGGACAGCCATAACTATGGCTACACCTTC.

CDR3 in amino acids: CSAKVLGTRYNEQFF. The CDR3 nucleotides read TGCAGTGCTAAAGTACTCGGGACAAGATACAATGAGCAGTTCTTC. V gene TRBV20-1 combines with J gene TRBJ2-1, with D perhaps matching TRBD1 (6 bases). With 4 bases removed from V and 4 bases from J, the gap between germline ends came to 17 bases. The length of the CDR3 is 15 residues. Germline loops: CDR1 DFQATT, CDR2 SNEGSKA (reference sequence).

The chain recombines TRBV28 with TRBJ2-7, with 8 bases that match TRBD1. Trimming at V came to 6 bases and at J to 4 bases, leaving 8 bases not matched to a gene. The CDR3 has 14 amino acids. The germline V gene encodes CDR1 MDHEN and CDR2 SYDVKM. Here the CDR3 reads CASRPGTGSYEQYF. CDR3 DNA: TGTGCCAGCAGACCCGGGACAGGATCTTACGAGCAGTACTTC.

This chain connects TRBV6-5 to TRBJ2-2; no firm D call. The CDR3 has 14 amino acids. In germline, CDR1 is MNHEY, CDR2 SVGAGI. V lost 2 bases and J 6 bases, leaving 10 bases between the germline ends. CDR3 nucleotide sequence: TGTGCCAGCAGTTACCTCGGGTATGCCGGGGAGCTGTTTTTT. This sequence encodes CASSYLGYAGELFF.

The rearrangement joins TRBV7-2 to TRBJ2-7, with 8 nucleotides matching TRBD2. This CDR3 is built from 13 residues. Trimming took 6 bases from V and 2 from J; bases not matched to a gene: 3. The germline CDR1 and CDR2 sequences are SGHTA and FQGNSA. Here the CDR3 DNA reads TGTGCCAGCAGTCACGGGAGGGCCTACGAGCAGTACTTC. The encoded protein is CASSHGRAYEQYF. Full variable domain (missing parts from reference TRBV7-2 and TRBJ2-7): GAGVSQSPSNKVTEKGKDVELRCDPISGHTALYWYRQSLGQGLEFLIYFQGNSAPDKSGLPSDRFSAERTGGSVSTLTIQRTQQEDSAVYLCASSHGRAYEQYFGPGTRLTVT.

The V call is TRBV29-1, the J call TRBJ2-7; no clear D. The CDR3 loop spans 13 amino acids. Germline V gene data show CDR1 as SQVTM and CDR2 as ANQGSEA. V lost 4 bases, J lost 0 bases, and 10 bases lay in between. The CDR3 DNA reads TGCAGCGTTGGGTCCGCCAGCTCCTACGAGCAGTACTTC. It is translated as CSVGSASSYEQYF.

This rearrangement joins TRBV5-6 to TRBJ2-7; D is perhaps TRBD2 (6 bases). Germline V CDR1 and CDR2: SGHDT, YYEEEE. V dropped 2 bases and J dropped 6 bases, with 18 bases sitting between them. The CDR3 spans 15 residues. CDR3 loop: CASSFYGSTRTEQYF. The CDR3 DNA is TGTGCCAGCAGCTTTTACGGGTCGACTAGAACCGAGCAGTACTTC. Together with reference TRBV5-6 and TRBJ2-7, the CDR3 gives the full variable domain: DAGVTQSPTHLIKTRGQQVTLRCSPKSGHDTVSWYQQALGQGPQFIFQYYEEEERQRGNFPDRFSGHQFPNYSSELNVNALLLGDSALYLCASSFYGSTRTEQYFGPGTRLTVT.

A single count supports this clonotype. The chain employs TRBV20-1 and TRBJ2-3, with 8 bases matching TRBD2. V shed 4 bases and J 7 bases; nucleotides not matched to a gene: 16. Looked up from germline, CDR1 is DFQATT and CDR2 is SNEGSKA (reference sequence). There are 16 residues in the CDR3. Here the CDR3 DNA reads TGCAGTGCTACGGAACTGACTAGCGAATTCAGGCATACGCAGTATTTT. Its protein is CSATELTSEFRHTQYF.

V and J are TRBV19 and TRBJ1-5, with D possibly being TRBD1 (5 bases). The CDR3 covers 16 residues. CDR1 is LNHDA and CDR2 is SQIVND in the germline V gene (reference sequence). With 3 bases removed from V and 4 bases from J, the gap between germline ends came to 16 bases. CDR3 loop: CASSILLTGRNQPQHF. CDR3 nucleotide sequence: TGTGCCAGTAGTATCTTACTCACAGGTCGTAATCAGCCCCAGCATTTT. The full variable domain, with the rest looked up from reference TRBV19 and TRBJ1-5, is DGGITQSPKYLFRKEGQNVTLSCEQNLNHDAMYWYRQDPGQGLRLIYYSQIVNDFQKGDIAEGYSVSREKKESFPLTVTSAQKNPTAFYLCASSILLTGRNQPQHFGDGTRLSIL.

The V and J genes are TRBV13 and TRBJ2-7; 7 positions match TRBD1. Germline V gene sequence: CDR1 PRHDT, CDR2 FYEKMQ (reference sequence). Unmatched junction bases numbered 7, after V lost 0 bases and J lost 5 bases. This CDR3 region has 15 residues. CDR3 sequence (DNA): TGTGCCAGCAGCTTAGGGACAGGGAAGCTGGACGAGCAGTACTTC. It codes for CASSLGTGKLDEQYF. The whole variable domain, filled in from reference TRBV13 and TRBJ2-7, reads AAGVIQSPRHLIKEKRETATLKCYPIPRHDTVYWYQQGPGQDPQFLISFYEKMQSDKGSIPDRFSAQQFSDYHSELNMSSLELGDSALYFCASSLGTGKLDEQYFGPGTRLTVT.

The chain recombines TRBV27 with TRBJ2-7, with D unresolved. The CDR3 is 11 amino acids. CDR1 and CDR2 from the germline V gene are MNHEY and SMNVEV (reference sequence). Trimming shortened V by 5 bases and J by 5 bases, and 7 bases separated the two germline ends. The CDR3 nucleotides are TGTGCCAGCAGTACGCCTCACGAGCAGTACTTC. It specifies CASSTPHEQYF.

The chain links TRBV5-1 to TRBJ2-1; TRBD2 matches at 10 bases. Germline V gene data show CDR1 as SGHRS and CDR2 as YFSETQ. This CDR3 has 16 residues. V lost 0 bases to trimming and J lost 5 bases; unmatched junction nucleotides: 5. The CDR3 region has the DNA TGCGCCAGCAGCTTGGATCAACTAGCGGGGCACAATGAGCAGTTCTTC. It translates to CASSLDQLAGHNEQFF.

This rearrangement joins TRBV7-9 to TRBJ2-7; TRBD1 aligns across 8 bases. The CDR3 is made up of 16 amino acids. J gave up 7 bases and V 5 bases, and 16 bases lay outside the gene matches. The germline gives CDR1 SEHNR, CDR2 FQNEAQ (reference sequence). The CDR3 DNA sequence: TGTGCCAGCAGCCTATCCGACAGGGGACCCATATCTGAGCAGTACTTC. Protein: CASSLSDRGPISEQYF.

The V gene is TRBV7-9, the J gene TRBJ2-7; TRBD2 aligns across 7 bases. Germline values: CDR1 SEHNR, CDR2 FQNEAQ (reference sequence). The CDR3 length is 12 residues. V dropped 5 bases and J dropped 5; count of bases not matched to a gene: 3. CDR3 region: CASSNAGDEQYF. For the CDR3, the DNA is TGTGCCAGCAGCAACGCGGGGGACGAGCAGTACTTC.

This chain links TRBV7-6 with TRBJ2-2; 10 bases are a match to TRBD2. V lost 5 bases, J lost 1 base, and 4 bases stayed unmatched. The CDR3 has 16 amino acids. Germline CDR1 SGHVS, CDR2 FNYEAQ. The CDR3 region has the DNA TGTGCCAGCAGCCGCGGGACTAGCGAGAACACCGGGGAGCTGTTTTTT. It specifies CASSRGTSENTGELFF.

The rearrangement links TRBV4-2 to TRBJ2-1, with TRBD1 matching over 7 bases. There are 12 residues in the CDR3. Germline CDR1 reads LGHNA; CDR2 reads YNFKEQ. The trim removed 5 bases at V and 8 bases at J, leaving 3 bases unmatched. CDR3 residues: CASSLTGDEQFF. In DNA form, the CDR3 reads TGTGCCAGCAGCTTAACAGGGGATGAGCAGTTCTTC.

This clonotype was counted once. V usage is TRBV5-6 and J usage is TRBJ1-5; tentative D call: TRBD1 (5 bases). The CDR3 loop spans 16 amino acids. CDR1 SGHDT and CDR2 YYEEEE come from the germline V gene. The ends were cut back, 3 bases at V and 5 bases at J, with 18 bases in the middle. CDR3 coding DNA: TGTGCCAGCAGCTACCCAGGGAAGCCGGGAGATCAGCCCCAGCATTTT. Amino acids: CASSYPGKPGDQPQHF.

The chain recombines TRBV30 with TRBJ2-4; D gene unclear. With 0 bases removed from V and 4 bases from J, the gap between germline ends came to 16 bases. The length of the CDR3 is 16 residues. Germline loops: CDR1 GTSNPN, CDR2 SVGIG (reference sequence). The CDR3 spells CAWSVSTERQKNIQYF. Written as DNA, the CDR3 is TGTGCCTGGAGTGTCAGTACCGAGAGACAAAAAAACATTCAGTACTTC.

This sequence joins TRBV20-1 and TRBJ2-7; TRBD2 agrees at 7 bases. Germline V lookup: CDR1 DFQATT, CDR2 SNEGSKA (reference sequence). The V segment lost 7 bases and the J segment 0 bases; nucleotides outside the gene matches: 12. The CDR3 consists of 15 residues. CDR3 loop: CSVSVGGGNSYEQYF. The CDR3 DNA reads TGCAGTGTTTCCGTGGGCGGGGGAAACTCCTACGAGCAGTACTTC.

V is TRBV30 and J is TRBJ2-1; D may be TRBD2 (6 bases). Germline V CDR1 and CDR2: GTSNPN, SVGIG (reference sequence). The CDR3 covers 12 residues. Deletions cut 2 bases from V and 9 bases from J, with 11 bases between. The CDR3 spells CAWSFTSSEQFF. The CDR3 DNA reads TGTGCCTGGAGTTTCACTAGCAGTGAGCAGTTCTTC.

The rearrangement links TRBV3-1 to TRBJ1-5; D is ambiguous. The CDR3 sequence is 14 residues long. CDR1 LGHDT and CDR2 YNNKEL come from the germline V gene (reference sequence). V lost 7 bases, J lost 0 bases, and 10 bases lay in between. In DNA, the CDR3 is TGTGCCAGCACTCCGCCCCATAGCAATCAGCCCCAGCATTTT. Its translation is CASTPPHSNQPQHF.

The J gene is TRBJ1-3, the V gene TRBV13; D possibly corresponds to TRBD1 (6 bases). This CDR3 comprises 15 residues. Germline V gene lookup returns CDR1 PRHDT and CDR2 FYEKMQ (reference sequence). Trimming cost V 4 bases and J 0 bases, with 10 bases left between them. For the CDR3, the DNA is TGTGCCAGCAGCTCAGGGGCAAGCTCTGGAAACACCATATATTTT. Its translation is CASSSGASSGNTIYF.

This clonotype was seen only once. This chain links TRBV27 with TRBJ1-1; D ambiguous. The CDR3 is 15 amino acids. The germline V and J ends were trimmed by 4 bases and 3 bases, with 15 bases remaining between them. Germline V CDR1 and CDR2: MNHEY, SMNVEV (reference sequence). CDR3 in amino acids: CASSSLISTYTEAFF. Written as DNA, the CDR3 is TGTGCCAGCAGTTCTCTCATTTCGACCTACACTGAAGCTTTCTTT.

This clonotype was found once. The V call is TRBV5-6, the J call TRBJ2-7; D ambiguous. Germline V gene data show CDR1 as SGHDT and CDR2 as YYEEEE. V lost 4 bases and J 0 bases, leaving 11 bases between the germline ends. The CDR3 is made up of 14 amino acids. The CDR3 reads CASSVTGSSYEQYF. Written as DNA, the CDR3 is TGTGCCAGCAGCGTCACCGGATCCTCCTACGAGCAGTACTTC.

The CDR3 spells CASSKQGYTEAFF. CDR3 nucleotides: TGCGCCAGCAGCAAACAGGGATACACTGAAGCTTTCTTT. The chain uses TRBV5-1 and TRBJ1-1, with a possible D match to TRBD1 (6 bases). V was clipped by 4 bases and J by 3 bases, with 10 bases between them. CDR1 and CDR2 (germline): SGHRS, YFSETQ. The CDR3 is 13 amino acids.

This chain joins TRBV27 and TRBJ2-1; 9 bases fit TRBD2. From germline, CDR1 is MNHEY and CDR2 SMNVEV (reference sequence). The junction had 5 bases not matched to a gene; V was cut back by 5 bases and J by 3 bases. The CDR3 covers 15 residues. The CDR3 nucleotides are TGTGCCAGCAGTCAGACTAGCGGTGGCTACAATGAGCAGTTCTTC. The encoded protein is CASSQTSGGYNEQFF.

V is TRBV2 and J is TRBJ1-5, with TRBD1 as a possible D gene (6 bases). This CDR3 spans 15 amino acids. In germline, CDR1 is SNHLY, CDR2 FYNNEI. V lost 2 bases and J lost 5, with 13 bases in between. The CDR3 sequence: CASSEQGQSYQPQHF. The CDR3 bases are TGTGCCAGCAGTGAACAGGGGCAGTCTTATCAGCCCCAGCATTTT.

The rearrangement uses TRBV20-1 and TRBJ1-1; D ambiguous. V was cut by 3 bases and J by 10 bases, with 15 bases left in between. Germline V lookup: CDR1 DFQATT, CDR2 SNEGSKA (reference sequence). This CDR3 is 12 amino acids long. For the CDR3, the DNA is TGCAGTGCTAGGGATCCGGGTGACGGAGCTTTCTTT. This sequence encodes CSARDPGDGAFF.